Here is one T cell receptor beta chain with its context. The data derive from a study of blood T cell repertoires in COVID-19. In the study overall: Both acute and convalescent COVID-19 samples were obtained from the United States, Italy and Spain. The analysed material was cDNA or gDNA that came from T cells, B-cell-depleted T cells, or PBMCs.

Germline CDR1 reads LNHDA; CDR2 reads SQIVND (reference sequence). The V end was cut by 6 bases, the J end by 0 bases, with 9 bases between. The CDR3 sequence is 14 residues long. Source study methods: Amplifying reference gene primers gave estimates of nucleated cell counts. Profiled with immunoSEQ multiplex PCR; TCRdb holds only in-frame clones, not every one. V and J calls and clone size are given by that table; D and trimming were obtained from the DNA. The sample gives 200,000 to 300,000 clones, 70% to 85% of which show up once; roughly 9.6% is in the top ten. The chain couples TRBV19 to TRBJ1-5; D possibly corresponds to TRBD1 (6 bases). The sample was peripheral blood. The sequence was obtained from a woman older than 75 with acute or convalescent COVID-19. CDR3 DNA sequence: TGTGCCAGTAGCGGACAGTATAGCAATCAGCCCCAGCATTTT. It translates to CASSGQYSNQPQHF.